This T cell receptor beta chain was recovered during a study of cytomegalovirus exposure and HLA in healthy donors. For the study at large: Earlier findings included nearly 120 million unique TCR beta sequences obtained from some 180 million T cells. Drawn from HLA-typed donors, around 85 million unique TCRs were held in an early data release. General study results and limits: The study recorded over 150 TCR beta chains that were cytomegalovirus-associated. In an earlier analysis, most TCR beta V segments were productive about 90% or about 30% of the time.

This CDR3 is 17 amino acids long. CDR1 is ENHRY and CDR2 is SYGVKD in the germline V gene. The ends lost 5 bases at V and 4 bases at J; junction bases unmatched: 11. 60 Vbeta and 13 Jbeta primers were used in PCR. Measured with immunoSEQ multiplex PCR; TCRdb has only the in-frame clones, and not every one. The profile shows roughly 63,000 clones, roughly 70% of them singletons. In the case of this clone: Antigen: not known.

This sequence joins TRBV10-3 and TRBJ2-3; 11 bases map to TRBD2. This sequence originates from a man in his forties or fifties in good health and CMV-seropositive. Material: PBMCs. CDR3 region: CAISPGLSGRVADTQYF. In DNA form, the CDR3 reads TGTGCCATCAGTCCCGGTCTTAGCGGGAGGGTGGCAGATACGCAGTATTTT.